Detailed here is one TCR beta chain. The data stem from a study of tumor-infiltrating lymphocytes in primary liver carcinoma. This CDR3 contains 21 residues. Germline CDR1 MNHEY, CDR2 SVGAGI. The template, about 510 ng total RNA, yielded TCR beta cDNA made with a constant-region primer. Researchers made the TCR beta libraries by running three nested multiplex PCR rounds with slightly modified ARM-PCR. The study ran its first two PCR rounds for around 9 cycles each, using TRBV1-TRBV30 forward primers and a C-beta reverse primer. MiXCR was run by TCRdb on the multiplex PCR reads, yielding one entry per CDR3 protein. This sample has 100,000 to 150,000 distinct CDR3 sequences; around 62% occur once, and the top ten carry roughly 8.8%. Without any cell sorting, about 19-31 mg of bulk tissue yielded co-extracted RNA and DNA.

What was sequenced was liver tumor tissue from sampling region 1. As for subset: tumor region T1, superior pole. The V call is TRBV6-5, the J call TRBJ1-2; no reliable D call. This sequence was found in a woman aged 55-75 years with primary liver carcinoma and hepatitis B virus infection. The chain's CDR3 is CTNSYSSVSYAASVIGYGYTF. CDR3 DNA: TGTACCAACAGTTACTCTTCAGTTAGCTACGCGGCCTCCGTAATAGGCTATGGCTACACCTTC.